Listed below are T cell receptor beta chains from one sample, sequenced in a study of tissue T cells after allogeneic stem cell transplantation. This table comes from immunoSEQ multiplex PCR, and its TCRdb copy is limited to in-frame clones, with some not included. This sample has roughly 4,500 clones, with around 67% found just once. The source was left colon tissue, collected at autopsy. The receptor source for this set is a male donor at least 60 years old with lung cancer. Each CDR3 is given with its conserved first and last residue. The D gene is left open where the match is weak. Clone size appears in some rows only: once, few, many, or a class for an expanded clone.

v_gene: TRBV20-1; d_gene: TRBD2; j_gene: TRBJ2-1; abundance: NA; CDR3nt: TGCAGTGCTAGTAGGTGGGAGGGTCACAATGAGCAGTTCTTC; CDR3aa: CSASRWEGHNEQFF
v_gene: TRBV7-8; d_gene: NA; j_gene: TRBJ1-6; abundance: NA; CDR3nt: TGTGCCAGCAGCTTCACAGTAGCTCGGTATAATTCACCCCTCCACTTT; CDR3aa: CASSFTVARYNSPLHF
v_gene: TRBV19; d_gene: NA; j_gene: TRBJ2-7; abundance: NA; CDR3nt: TGTGCCAGTATAGGGGGACCAAAATACGAGCAGTACTTC; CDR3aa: CASIGGPKYEQYF
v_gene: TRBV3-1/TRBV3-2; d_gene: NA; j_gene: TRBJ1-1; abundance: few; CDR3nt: TGTGCCAGCAGCCAGAATCAGGGGACTGAAGCTTTCTTT; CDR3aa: CASSQNQGTEAFF
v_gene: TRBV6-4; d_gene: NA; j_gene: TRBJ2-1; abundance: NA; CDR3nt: TGTGCCAGCAGTGTAGTTGGACACAGCTCCTACAATGAGCAGTTCTTC; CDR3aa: CASSVVGHSSYNEQFF
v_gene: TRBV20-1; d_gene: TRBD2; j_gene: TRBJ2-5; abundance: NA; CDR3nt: TGCAGTGCTAGTCCGCTAGCGGGAGTTGAGAGAGAGACCCAGTACTTC; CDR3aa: CSASPLAGVERETQYF
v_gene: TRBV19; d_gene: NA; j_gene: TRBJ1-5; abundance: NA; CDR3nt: TGTGCCAGTAGTATACCGGGGGAAGGTCAGCCCCAGCATTTT; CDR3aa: CASSIPGEGQPQHF
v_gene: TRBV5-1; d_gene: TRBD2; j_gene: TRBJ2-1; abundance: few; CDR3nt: TGCGCCAGCACGGGGACTAGCGGGAGTAATGAGCAGTTCTTC; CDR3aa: CASTGTSGSNEQFF
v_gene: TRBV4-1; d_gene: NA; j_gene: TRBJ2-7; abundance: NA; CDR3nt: TGCGCCAGCAGCCAAGATTTTGGGCTAGCCAACGAGCAGTACTTC; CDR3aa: CASSQDFGLANEQYF
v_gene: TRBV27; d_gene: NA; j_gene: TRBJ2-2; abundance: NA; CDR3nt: TGTGCCAGCAGCAAAACGGGCGGCTTCACCGGGGAGCTGTTTTTT; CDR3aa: CASSKTGGFTGELFF
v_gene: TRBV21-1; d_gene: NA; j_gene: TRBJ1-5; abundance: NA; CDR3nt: TGTGCCACCTCCCGGGACAGGGGGCGCGGAGATCAGCCCCAGCATTTT; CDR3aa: CATSRDRGRGDQPQHF
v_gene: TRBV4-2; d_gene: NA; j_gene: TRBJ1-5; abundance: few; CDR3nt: TGTGCCAGCAGCCAAGATTTGGGGGGTGGTCAGCCCCAGCATTTT; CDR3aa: CASSQDLGGGQPQHF
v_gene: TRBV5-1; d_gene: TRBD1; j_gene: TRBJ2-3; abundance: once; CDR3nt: TGCGCCAGCAGCTTGGGGACAGGGGGCGCAGATACGCAGTATTTT; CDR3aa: CASSLGTGGADTQYF
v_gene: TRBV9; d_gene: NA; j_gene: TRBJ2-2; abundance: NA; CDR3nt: TGTGCCAGCAGCGTATCCCTGAACACCGGGGAGCTGTTTTTT; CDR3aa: CASSVSLNTGELFF
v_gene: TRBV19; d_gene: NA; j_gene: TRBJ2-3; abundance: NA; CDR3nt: TGTGCCAGTAGTATCACTAACCGGGGTAGAGATACGCAGTATTTT; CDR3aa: CASSITNRGRDTQYF
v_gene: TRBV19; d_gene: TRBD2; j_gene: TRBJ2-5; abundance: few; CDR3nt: TGTGCCAGTAGTACAGGACTAGCAATAGGGCTGGTGGAGACCCAGTACTTC; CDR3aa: CASSTGLAIGLVETQYF
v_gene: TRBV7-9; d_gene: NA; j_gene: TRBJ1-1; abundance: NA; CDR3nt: TGTGCCAGCAGCTTAAGTGGGCGGGACACTGAAGCTTTCTTT; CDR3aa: CASSLSGRDTEAFF
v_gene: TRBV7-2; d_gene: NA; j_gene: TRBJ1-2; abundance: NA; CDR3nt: TGTGCCAGCAGCCTTAGACAGGAGGAGAGCTACACCTTC; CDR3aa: CASSLRQEESYTF
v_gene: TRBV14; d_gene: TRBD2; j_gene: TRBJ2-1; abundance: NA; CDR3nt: TGTGCCAGCAGCCAAGCCGGCAGAGCGGGATGGGGCAATGAGCAGTTCTTC; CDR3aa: CASSQAGRAGWGNEQFF
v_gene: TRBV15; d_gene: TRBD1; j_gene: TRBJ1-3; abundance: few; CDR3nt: TGTGCCACCAGCGGGAGGGGGCTTGGAAACACCATATATTTT; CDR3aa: CATSGRGLGNTIYF
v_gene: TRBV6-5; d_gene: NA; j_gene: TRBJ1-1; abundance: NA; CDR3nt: TGTGCCAGCAGTTATACAAGGTTCACTGAAGCTTTCTTT; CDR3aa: CASSYTRFTEAFF
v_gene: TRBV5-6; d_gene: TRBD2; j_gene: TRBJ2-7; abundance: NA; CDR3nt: TGTGCCAGCAACTGGGGGGGCGAGCAGTACTTC; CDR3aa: CASNWGGEQYF
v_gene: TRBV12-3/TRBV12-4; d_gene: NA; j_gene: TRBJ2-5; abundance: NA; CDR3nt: TGTGCCAGCAGTGGGAGAACTGGGGAGACCCAGTACTTC; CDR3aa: CASSGRTGETQYF
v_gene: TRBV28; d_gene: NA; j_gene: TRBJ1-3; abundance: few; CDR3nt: TGTGCCAGCAGTATCCACTGGACAGCCTCTGGAAACACCATATATTTT; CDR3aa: CASSIHWTASGNTIYF
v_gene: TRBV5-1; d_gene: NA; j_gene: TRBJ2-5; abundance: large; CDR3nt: TGCGCCAGCAGCTTGGGTGGGACAAAAGAGACCCAGTACTTC; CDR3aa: CASSLGGTKETQYF